A selection of T cell receptor beta chains follows, all from one sample in a study of blood T cell repertoires in COVID-19. The data were produced by immunoSEQ multiplex PCR, yet TCRdb's version contains in-frame clones alone and is incomplete. This sample has hundreds of thousands of clones, with around 90% found just once. What was sequenced was PBMCs or T cells enriched from blood (not recorded which). These receptors came from a woman aged 40 to 50 who had recovered from COVID-19. The CDR3 runs from the conserved cysteine through the conserved F or W. The D gene is left open where the match is weak. Size is omitted from some rows. Given values are once, few, many or a class for expanded clones.

j_call v_call d_call clone_size cdr3_aa cdr3_nt
TRBJ1-1 TRBV3-1/TRBV3-2 . . CASIKSGVITEAFF TGTGCCAGCATAAAGTCGGGGGTGATCACTGAAGCTTTCTTT
TRBJ2-2 TRBV2 . once CASSVQRELFF TGTGCCAGCAGTGTACAAAGGGAGCTGTTTTTT
TRBJ1-1 TRBV2 . . CASSLSVRTEAFF TGTGCCAGCAGTCTAAGTGTGCGCACTGAAGCTTTCTTT
TRBJ2-3 TRBV24-1 TRBD2 once CATSRRLAGYSTDTQYF TGTGCCACCAGTAGACGACTAGCGGGTTACAGCACAGATACGCAGTATTTT
TRBJ1-2 TRBV28 TRBD1 . CASSSSGTALYGYTF TGTGCCAGCAGTTCCTCCGGGACAGCCCTCTATGGCTACACCTTC
TRBJ2-3 TRBV21-1 . . CASSPGLAGVTQYF TGTGCCAGCAGCCCGGGACTAGCGGGAGTTACGCAGTATTTT
TRBJ2-1 TRBV5-1 TRBD2 . CASSLGLAGGRGEQFF TGCGCCAGCAGCTTGGGACTAGCGGGAGGGCGCGGTGAGCAGTTCTTC
TRBJ2-1 TRBV7-2 TRBD2 . CASSLHTGGYNEQFF TGTGCCAGCAGCTTACACACGGGAGGCTACAATGAGCAGTTCTTC
TRBJ1-4 TRBV7-2 . . CASSSQSAGGGEKLFF TGTGCCAGCAGCTCTCAATCGGCGGGAGGCGGTGAAAAACTGTTTTTT
TRBJ2-5 TRBV6-5 . . CASSFRQGETQYF TGTGCCAGCAGTTTCCGGCAGGGAGAGACCCAGTACTTC
TRBJ1-1 TRBV4-2 . once CASSRGQGEAFF TGTGCCAGCAGCCGGGGCCAGGGTGAAGCTTTCTTT
TRBJ2-3 TRBV7-8 TRBD1 . CASSHRQGMGTDTQYF TGTGCCAGCAGCCACCGACAGGGGATGGGCACAGATACGCAGTATTTT
TRBJ2-3 TRBV11-2 TRBD1 . CASSHPGTASTDTQYF TGTGCCAGCAGCCACCCCGGGACAGCTAGCACAGATACGCAGTATTTT
TRBJ2-7 TRBV4-3 . . CASSQDRGVDYEQYF TGCGCCAGCAGCCAAGATAGGGGTGTGGACTACGAGCAGTACTTC
TRBJ2-1 TRBV7-6 TRBD2 . CASSLGLAGGYEQFF TGTGCCAGCAGCCTGGGACTAGCGGGAGGATACGAGCAGTTCTTC
TRBJ2-3 TRBV11-2 . . CASSLGPRDTQYF TGTGCCAGCAGCTTAGGGCCCCGAGATACGCAGTATTTT
TRBJ2-2 TRBV9 . . CASSDSPARTGELFF TGTGCCAGCAGCGACTCCCCTGCCCGGACCGGGGAGCTGTTTTTT
TRBJ1-2 TRBV28 . . CASSSLGQRTNYGYTF TGTGCCAGCAGCAGTCTCGGACAGAGAACTAACTATGGCTACACCTTC
TRBJ2-6 TRBV18 TRBD1 . CASSPLGTGGTGANVLTF TGTGCCAGCTCACCCCTAGGGACAGGGGGAACTGGGGCCAACGTCCTGACTTTC
TRBJ2-3 TRBV4-3 . . CASSLGEEGTDTQYF TGCGCCAGCAGCCTCGGGGAAGAAGGCACAGATACGCAGTATTTT
TRBJ1-5 TRBV7-2 . few CASSLGGWIRQPQHF TGTGCCAGCAGCTTAGGAGGGTGGATTCGTCAGCCCCAGCATTTT
TRBJ2-5 TRBV15 TRBD2 . CATSRDLAGAGKETQYF TGTGCCACCAGCAGAGATCTCGCGGGAGCGGGGAAAGAGACCCAGTACTTC
TRBJ2-7 TRBV12-3/TRBV12-4 . . CASSVGRNYEQYF TGTGCCAGCAGTGTTGGCAGGAATTACGAGCAGTACTTC
TRBJ2-7 TRBV6-9 TRBD2 . CASSLGGLAGGRSYEQYF TGTGCCAGCAGTCTGGGGGGACTAGCGGGAGGCCGCTCCTACGAGCAGTACTTC
TRBJ1-2 TRBV2 TRBD1 . CASSTTGDYGYTF TGTGCCAGCAGTACTACAGGGGACTATGGCTACACCTTC
TRBJ1-2 TRBV6-5 TRBD1 . CASSYSGRGLGYGYTF TGTGCCAGCAGTTACTCTGGCAGGGGGCTCGGCTATGGCTACACCTTC
TRBJ2-2 TRBV5-1 . . CASSLRQAKIGTGELFF TGCGCCAGCAGCCTGAGACAGGCCAAGATAGGAACCGGGGAGCTGTTTTTT